This entry concerns a single T cell receptor (beta chain). What it binds is not known. The entry originates in a study of beta chain features in type 1 diabetes. Findings of the study overall: Within each of all four CD4+ subsets, Type 1 diabetes patients had TCRB CDR3s that were moderately but significantly shorter.

The investigators reverse transcribed all of the isolated RNA, so they sequenced expressed TCRB transcripts. Here immunoSEQ multiplex PCR was the method, and the copy in TCRdb shows in-frame clones only, minus some. There are approximately 270,000 clones in the sample; 13% to 15% occur only once, and about 0.016% lies in the top ten. Input material: naive CD4+ T cells from blood. The clonotype comes from a man under 40 with type 1 diabetes.

As DNA, the CDR3 is TGTGCCAGCAGCAAGGACGCCGGGGCTAACTATGGCTACACCTTC. Encoded protein: CASSKDAGANYGYTF. The V call is TRBV7-3, the J call TRBJ1-2, with unresolved D. This CDR3 has 15 amino acids. Trimming pared 5 bases from V and 0 bases from J, leaving 13 bases between. Germline-derived CDR1 and CDR2 are SGHTA and FQGTGA.